What follows are 10 T cell receptor beta chains derived from one specimen sequenced in a study of regulatory T cells in long-lasting Graves disease. Time point noted: newly diagnosed GD, antithyroid drugs for less than 3 months. From PBMCs, RNA was extracted and then used to make the TCR library. Both iRepertoire HTBI primers and Arm-PCR of CDR3 regions were used to build the TCR beta libraries. TCRdb used MiXCR to reprocess the multiplex PCR reads, holding one entry per CDR3 protein. This table has 200,000 to 250,000 distinct CDR3 sequences, 20% to 25% appearing once. The source was peripheral blood mononuclear cells (PBMCs), collected at new diagnosis, from a patient treated with antithyroid drugs. The receptors originated from a female donor with Graves disease.

This clonotype has ten or more counts. The chain recombines TRBV5-1 with TRBJ2-1; TRBD2 is a possible D gene (5 bases). V dropped 1 base and J dropped 8 bases, with 16 bases sitting between them. The CDR3 loop spans 15 amino acids. The germline V gene has CDR1 SGHRS and CDR2 YFSETQ. Here the CDR3 DNA reads TGCGCCAGCAGCTTGAATACCCTAGCTGTGCATGAGCAGTTCTTC. Residues: CASSLNTLAVHEQFF.

This clonotype was seen repeatedly, ten times or more. This could be a read error, since a much larger clone is one nucleotide away. This chain uses TRBV20-1 with TRBJ1-5, with D perhaps matching TRBD1 (6 bases). The V end lost 4 bases, the J end lost 3 bases, and 10 bases lay between the germline ends. Germline V gene data show CDR1 as DFQATT and CDR2 as SNEGSKA (reference sequence). This CDR3 contains 13 residues. This chain's CDR3 is CSAIGQSNQPQHF. CDR3 DNA: TGCAGTGCTATTGGACAGTCCAATCAGCCCCAGCATTTT.

This clonotype occurred many times. The chain joins TRBV20-1 to TRBJ2-1, with TRBD2 matching over 12 bases. V lost 5 bases to trimming and J lost 13 bases; unmatched junction nucleotides: 9. CDR1 and CDR2 from the germline V gene are DFQATT and SNEGSKA (reference sequence). The CDR3 consists of 13 residues. The CDR3 sequence is CSAPTSGRDFQFF. The CDR3 nucleotides read TGCAGTGCTCCGACTAGCGGGAGAGATTTTCAGTTCTTC.

Note on this clonotype: A much larger clone sits a single nucleotide away, making a read error possible. The DNA is omitted, as the CDR3 cannot be located on it reliably, and the CDR3 follows TCRdb's listing. This chain connects TRBV20-1 to TRBJ2-3; TRBD2, as called in the table, went unchecked against the DNA. Looked up from germline, CDR1 is DFQATT and CDR2 is SNEGSKA (reference sequence). The CDR3 has 13 residues if both end residues are counted. CDR3 residues: CSAVAGGTDTRYF.

This clonotype was detected only a few times. This may come from a read error, since a much larger clone is one base off. The chain uses TRBV27 and TRBJ2-1; no definite D call. The V gene's germline CDR1 is MNHEY and CDR2 SMNVEV (reference sequence). This CDR3 region has 16 residues. The CDR3 DNA reads TGTGCCAGCAGTTTATCGTTGAACACTCAATACAATGAGCAGCTCTTC. This gives the protein CASSLSLNTQYNEQLF.

Concerning this clonotype itself: Since a far larger clone is one base different, this is likely a read error. The chain combines TRBV14 with TRBJ2-5; the D gene could be TRBD1 or TRBD2 (6 bases each). This CDR3 is 15 amino acids long. Germline V gene lookup returns CDR1 SGHDN and CDR2 FVKESK. CDR3 nucleotide sequence: TGTGCCAGCAGTTTAGAGGCGGGACAACAAGGGACCCAGTACTTC. Translating gives CASSLEAGQQGTQYF. Filled out from reference TRBV14 and TRBJ2-5, the complete variable domain reads EAGVTQFPSHSVIEKGQTVTLRCDPISGHDNLYWYRRVMGKEIKFLLHFVKESKQDESGMPNNRFLAERTGGTYSTLKVQPAELEDSGVYFCASSLEAGQQGTQYFGPGTRLLVL.

This clonotype was found a few times. The V and J genes are TRBV10-3 and TRBJ1-2, with TRBD1 as a possible D gene (5 bases). The CDR3 length is 12 residues. Trimming took 6 bases from V and 7 from J, leaving 12 bases between them. Germline V gene lookup returns CDR1 ENHRY and CDR2 SYGVKD. The CDR3 DNA sequence: TGTGCCATCAGGGGGGAGGGAGGTGGCTACACCTTC. This gives the protein CAIRGEGGGYTF.

The genes are TRBV12-3 or TRBV12-4 and TRBJ2-1; 8 nucleotides line up with TRBD2. The CDR3 totals 17 residues. The V segment lost 6 bases and the J segment 0 bases; nucleotides outside the gene matches: 10. CDR3 residues: CASSPVGGASSYNEQFF. CDR3 DNA sequence: TGTGCCAGCAGCCCGGTCGGGGGGGCAAGCTCCTACAATGAGCAGTTCTTC.

The rearrangement links TRBV12-3 or TRBV12-4 to TRBJ2-1; D is ambiguous. V was pared by 4 bases and J by 5 bases, with 12 bases between. The CDR3 covers 14 residues. CDR3: CASSSSTTHNEQFF. Here the CDR3 DNA reads TGTGCCAGCAGTTCCAGCACTACCCACAATGAGCAGTTCTTC.

About this clonotype itself: Being one base from a much bigger clone, this may be a read error. V gene TRBV6-2 or TRBV6-3 combines with J gene TRBJ2-7; D may match TRBD1 or TRBD2 (5 bases each). Trimming stripped 2 bases from V and 6 bases from J, with 17 bases between. The CDR3 sequence is 15 residues long. Germline assignment: CDR1 MNHEY and CDR2 SVGEGT. In nucleotides, the CDR3 is TGTGCCAGCAGTTACCGGGGACGGGGAGCCTGCGAGCAGTACTTC. The encoded protein is CASSYRGRGACEQYF.